This TCR beta chain was sequenced for a study of T cells in Graves' hyperthyroidism and ophthalmopathy. Study-wide points: Blood also showed most of the thyroid clonotypes that were expanded above 0.001.

The CDR3 regions of TCR beta were amplified from RNA transcripts. The TCR CDR3 first-round RT-PCR relied on the HTBI primer set. TCRdb re-called the multiplex PCR reads with MiXCR, one entry per CDR3 protein. In the table there are 350,000 or so distinct CDR3 sequences, around 18% of which are singletons. This CDR3 is built from 12 residues. The junction had 4 bases not matched to a gene; V was cut back by 6 bases and J by 5 bases. Disease lasting under 3 months, a NOSPECS grade of at least 4, and a Clinical Activity Score of at least 3 were features of the ophthalmopathy patients. This clonotype was counted ten times or more. Its antigen is unidentified.

The TCR was taken from a woman in her 40s with Graves' ophthalmopathy. V is TRBV12-3 or TRBV12-4 and J is TRBJ2-7; TRBD2 matches 7 bases. What was sequenced was blood. The CDR3 reads CASRVAGNEQYF. The CDR3 DNA follows: TGTGCCAGCAGGGTAGCGGGCAACGAGCAGTACTTC.